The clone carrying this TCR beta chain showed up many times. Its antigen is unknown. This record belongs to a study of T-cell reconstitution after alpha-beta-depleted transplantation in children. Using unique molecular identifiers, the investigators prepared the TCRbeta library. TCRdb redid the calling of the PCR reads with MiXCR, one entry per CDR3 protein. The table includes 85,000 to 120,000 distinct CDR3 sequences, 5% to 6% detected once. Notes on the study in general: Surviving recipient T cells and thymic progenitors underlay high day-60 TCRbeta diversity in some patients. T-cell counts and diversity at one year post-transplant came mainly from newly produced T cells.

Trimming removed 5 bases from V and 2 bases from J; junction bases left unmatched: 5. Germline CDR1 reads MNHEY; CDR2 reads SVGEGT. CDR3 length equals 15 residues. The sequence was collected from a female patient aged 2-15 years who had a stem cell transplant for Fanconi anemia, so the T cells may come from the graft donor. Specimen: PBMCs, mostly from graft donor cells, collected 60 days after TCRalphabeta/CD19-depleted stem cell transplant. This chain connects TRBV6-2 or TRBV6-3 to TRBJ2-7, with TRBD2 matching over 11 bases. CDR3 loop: CASSRTSGGTYEQYF. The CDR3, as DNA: TGTGCCAGCAGTCGAACTAGCGGGGGCACCTACGAGCAGTACTTC.